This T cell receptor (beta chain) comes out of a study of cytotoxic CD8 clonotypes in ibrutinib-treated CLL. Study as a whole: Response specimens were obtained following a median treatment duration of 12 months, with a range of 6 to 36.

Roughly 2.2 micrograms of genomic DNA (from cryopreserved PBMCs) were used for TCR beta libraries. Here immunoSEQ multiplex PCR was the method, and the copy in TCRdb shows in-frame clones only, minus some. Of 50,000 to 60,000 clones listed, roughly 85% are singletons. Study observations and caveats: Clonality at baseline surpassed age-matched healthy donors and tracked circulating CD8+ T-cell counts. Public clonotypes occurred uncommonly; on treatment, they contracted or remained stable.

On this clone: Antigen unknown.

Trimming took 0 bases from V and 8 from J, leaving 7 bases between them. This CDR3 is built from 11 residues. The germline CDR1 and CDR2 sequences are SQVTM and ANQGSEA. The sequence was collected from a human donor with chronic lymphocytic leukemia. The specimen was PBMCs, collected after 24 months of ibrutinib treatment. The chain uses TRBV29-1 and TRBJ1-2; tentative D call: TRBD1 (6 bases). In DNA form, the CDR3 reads TGCAGCGTTGAAGAAGGGGGAGGCTACACCTTC. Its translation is CSVEEGGGYTF.